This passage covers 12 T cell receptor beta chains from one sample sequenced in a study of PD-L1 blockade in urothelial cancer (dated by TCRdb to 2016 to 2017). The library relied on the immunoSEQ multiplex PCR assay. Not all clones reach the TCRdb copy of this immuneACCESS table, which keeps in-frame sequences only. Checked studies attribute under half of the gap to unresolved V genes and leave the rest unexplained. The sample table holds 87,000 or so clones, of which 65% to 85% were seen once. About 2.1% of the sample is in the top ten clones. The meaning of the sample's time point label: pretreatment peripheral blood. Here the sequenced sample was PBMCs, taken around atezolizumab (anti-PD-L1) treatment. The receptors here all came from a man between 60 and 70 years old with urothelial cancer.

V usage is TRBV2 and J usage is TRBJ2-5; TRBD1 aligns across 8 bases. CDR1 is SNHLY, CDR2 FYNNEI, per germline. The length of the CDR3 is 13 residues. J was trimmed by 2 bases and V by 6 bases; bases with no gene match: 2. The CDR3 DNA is TGTGCCAGCAGGAGGACAGGGCAAGAGACCCAGTACTTC. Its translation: CASRRTGQETQYF.

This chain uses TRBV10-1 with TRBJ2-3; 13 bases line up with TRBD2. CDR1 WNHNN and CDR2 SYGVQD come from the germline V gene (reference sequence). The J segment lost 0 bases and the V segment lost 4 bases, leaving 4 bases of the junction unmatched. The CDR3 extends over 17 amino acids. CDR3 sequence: CASSGLAGGASTDTQYF. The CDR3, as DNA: TGCGCCAGCAGTGGACTAGCGGGAGGTGCTAGCACAGATACGCAGTATTTT.

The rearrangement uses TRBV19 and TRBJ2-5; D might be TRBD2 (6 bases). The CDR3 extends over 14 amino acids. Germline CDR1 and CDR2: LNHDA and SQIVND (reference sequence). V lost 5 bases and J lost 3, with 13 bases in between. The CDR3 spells CASSLQEGKETQYF. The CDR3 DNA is TGTGCCAGTAGTCTACAGGAGGGAAAAGAGACCCAGTACTTC.

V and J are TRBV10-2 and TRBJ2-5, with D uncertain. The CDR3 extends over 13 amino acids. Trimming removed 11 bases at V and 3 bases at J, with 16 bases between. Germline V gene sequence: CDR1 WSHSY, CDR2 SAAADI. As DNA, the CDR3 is TGCGCCGGCGCACACGCGGCAGAAGAGACCCAGTACTTC. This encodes CAGAHAAEETQYF.

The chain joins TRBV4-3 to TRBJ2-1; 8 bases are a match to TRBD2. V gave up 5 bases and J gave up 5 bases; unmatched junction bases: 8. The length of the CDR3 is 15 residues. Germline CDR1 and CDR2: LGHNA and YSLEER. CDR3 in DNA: TGCGCCAGCAGCTCCAGCGGGAGTTTTAACAATGAGCAGTTCTTC. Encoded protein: CASSSSGSFNNEQFF.

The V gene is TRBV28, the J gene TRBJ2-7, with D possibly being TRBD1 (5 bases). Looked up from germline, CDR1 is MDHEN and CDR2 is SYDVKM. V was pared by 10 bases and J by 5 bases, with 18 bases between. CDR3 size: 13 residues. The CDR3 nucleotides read TGTGCCACCGTCATTCCAGGGATCCACGAGCAGTACTTC. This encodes CATVIPGIHEQYF.

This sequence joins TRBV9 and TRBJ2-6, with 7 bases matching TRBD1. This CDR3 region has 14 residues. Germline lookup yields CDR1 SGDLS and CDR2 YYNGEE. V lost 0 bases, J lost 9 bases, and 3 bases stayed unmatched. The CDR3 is CASSVGGGGNVLTF. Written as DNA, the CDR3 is TGTGCCAGCAGCGTAGGAGGGGGCGGCAACGTCCTGACTTTC.

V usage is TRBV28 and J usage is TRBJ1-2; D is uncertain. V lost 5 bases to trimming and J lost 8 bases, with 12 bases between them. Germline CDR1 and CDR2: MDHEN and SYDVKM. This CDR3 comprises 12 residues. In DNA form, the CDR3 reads TGTGCCAGCAGTACCTACAGAGGGGGCTACACCTTC. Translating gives CASSTYRGGYTF.

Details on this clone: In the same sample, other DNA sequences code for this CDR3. CDR3 in amino acids: CASSLGLAGGSYEQYF. In DNA, the CDR3 is TGTGCCAGCAGCTTAGGACTAGCGGGAGGGTCCTACGAGCAGTACTTC. The J gene is TRBJ2-7, the V gene TRBV7-2, with TRBD2 matching 14 bases. Germline CDR1 is SGHTA and CDR2 is FQGNSA. V shed 1 base, J shed 1 base, and the junction held 0 bases outside the gene matches. The CDR3 covers 16 residues.

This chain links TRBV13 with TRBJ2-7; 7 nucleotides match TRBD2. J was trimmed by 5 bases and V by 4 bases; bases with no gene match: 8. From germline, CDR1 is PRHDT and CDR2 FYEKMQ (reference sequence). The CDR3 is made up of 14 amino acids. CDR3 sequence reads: CASSSLGTKDEQYF. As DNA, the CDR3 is TGTGCCAGCAGCTCTCTCGGGACTAAGGACGAGCAGTACTTC.

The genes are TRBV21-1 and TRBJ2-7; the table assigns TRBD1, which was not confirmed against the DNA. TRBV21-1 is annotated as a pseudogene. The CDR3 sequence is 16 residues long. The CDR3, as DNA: TGTGCCAGCAGCAAAAGCGCGACAGGGAGCTCCTACGAGCAGTACTTC. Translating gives CASSKSATGSSYEQYF.

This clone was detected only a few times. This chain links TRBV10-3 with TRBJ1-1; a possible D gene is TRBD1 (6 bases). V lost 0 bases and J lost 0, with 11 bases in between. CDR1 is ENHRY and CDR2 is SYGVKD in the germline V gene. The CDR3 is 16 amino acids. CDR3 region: CAISESGQPMNTEAFF. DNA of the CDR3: TGTGCCATCAGTGAGTCAGGACAGCCCATGAACACTGAAGCTTTCTTT.